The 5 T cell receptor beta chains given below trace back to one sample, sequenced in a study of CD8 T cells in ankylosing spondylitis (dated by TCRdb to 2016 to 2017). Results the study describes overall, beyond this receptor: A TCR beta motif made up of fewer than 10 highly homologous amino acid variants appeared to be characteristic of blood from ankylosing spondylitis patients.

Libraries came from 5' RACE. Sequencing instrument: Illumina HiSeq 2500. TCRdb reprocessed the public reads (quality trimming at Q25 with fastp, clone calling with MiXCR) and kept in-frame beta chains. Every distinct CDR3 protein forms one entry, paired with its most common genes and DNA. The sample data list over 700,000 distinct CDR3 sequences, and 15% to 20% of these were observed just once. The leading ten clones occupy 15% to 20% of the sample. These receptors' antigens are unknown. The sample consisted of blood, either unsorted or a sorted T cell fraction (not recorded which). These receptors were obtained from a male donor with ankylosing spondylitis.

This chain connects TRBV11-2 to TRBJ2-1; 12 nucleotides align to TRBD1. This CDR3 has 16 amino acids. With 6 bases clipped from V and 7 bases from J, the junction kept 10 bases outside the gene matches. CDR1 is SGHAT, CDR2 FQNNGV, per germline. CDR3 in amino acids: CASSKGGQGARNEQFF. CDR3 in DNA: TGTGCCAGCAGTAAAGGGGGACAGGGGGCACGGAATGAGCAGTTCTTC. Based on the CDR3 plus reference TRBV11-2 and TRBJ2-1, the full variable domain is EAGVAQSPRYKIIEKRQSVAFWCNPISGHATLYWYQQILGQGPKLLIQFQNNGVVDDSQLPKDRFSAERLKGVDSTLKIQPAKLEDSAVYLCASSKGGQGARNEQFFGPGTRLTVL.

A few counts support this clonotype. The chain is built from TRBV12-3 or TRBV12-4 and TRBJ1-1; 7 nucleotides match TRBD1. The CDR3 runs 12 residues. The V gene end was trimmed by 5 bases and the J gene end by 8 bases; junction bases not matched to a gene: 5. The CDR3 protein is CASSPKGAEAFF. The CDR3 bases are TGTGCCAGCAGTCCAAAGGGGGCAGAAGCTTTCTTT.

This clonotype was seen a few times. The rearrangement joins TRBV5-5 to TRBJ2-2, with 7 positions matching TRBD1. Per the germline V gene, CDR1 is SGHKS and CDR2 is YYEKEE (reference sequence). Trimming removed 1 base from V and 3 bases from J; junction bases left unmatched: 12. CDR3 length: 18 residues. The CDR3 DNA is TGTGCCAGCAGCTTGTTAGGGGGCGAGGGATCACACACCGGGGAGCTGTTTTTT. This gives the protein CASSLLGGEGSHTGELFF.

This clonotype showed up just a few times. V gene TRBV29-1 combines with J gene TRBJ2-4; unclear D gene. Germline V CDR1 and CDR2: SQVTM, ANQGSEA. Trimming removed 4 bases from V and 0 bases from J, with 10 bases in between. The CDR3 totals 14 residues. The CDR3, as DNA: TGCAGCGTTGCCACCGACGTAGCCAAAAACATTCAGTACTTC. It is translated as CSVATDVAKNIQYF.

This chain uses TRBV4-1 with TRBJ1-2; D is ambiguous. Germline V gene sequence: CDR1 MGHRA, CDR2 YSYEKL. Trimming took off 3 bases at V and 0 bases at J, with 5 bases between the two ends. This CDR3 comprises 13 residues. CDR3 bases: TGCGCCAGCAGCCACGCATCTAACTATGGCTACACCTTC. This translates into CASSHASNYGYTF.